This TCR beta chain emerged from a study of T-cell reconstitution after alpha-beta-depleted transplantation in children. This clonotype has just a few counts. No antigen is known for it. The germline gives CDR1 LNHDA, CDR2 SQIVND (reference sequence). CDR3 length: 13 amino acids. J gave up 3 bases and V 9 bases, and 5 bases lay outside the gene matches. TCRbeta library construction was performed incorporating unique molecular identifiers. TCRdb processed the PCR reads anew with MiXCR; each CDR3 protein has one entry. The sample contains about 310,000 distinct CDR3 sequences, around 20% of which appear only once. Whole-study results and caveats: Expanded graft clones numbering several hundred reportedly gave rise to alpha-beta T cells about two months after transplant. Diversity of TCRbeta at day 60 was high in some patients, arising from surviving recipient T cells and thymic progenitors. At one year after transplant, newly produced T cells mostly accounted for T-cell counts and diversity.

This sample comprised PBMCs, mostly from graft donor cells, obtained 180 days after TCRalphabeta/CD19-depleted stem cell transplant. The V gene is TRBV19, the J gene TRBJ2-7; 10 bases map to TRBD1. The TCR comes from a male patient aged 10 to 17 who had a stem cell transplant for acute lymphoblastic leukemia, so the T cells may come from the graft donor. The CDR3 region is CASRRTGGYEQYF. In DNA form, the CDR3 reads TGTGCCAGCAGACGGACAGGGGGCTACGAGCAGTACTTC.